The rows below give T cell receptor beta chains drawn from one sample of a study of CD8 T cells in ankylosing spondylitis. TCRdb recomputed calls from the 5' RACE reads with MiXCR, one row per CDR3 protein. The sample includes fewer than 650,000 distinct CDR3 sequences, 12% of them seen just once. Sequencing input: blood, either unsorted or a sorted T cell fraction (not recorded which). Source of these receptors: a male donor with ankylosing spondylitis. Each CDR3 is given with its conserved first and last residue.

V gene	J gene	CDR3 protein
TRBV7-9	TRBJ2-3	CASSLGGSADTQYF
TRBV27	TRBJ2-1	CASSWTGGGVNEQFF
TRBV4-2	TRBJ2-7	CASSQVVSGSPYEQYF
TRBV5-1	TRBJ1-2	CASRDSQGFGGYTF
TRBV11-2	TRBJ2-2	CASGLDLAGPGELFF
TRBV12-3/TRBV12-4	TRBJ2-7	CASRQAIHEQYF
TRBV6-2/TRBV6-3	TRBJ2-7	CASSRDTTYEQYF
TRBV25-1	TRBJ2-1	CASGYRGYNEQFF
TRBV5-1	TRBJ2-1	CASSFDLRDGDNEQFF
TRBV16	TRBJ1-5	CASSQWSAGNQPQHF
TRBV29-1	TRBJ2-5	CSVEAMRRASGRVPSSETQYF
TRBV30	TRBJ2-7	CASGTGAYEQYF
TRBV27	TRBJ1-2	CASSSAGQGARGYTF
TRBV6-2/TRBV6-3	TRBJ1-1	CASSSRGPFVEAFF
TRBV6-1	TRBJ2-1	CASSPSYSSYNEQFF
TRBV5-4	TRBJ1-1	CASSLVSNSPLEAFF
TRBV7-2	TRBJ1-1	CASSLIGGYTEAFF
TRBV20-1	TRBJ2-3	CSAHYLARDTQYF
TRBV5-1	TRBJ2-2	CASSLQEADTGELFF
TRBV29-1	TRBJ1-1	CSVYPQGMNTEAFF
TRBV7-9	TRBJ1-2	CASSLGRTGDYGYTF
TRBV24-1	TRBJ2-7	CATSGQGPGFYEQYF
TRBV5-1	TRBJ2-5	CASSTGTNQETQYF
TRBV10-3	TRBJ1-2	CAISEGQGAGGKNYGYTF
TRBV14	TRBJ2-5	CASSLRPGGQETQYF
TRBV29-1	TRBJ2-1	CSGTSGTYEQFF
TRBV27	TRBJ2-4	CASRPQLISLQSAKNIQYF
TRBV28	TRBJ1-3	CASRDSDSGNTIYF
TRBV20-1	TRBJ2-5	CSARENPSGFQYF
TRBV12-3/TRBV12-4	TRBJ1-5	CASSLGGWWPQHF
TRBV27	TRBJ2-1	CASSLDRPAGNEQFF
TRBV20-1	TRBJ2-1	CSARDRWSVYNEQFF
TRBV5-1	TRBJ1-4	CASSYEPGQINEKLFF
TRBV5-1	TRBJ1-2	CASSLERKGGYTF
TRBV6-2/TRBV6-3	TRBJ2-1	CASSHLEGREGSDEQFF
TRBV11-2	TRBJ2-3	CASSLEVTRPWDTQYF
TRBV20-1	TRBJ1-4	CSASQSTNEKLFF
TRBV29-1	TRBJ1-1	CSVAKQGRDTEAFF
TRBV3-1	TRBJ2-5	CASSHWERQETQYF
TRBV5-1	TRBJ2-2	CASSLSGRARNTGELFF
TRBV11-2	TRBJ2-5	CASSLVGLVVTQYF
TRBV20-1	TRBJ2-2	CSARESDLFGRSNTGELFF
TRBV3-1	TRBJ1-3	CASSPHGPSGNTIYF
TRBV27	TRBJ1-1	CASSSTGEGYFF
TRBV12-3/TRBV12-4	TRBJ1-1	CASTQGPDKAFF
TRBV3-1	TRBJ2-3	CASSQVGGSIDTQYF
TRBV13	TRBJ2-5	CASSLEGAPATQYF
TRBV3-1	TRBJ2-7	CASSQELAGLLEQYF
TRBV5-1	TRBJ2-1	CASSLSRDYNEQFF
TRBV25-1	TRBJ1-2	CASSEQGPNYGYTF
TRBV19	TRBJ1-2	CASSIGGEESGYTF
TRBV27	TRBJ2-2	CASSLGQVETGELFF
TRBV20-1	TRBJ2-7	CSAGLAGVGYEQYF
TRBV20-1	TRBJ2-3	CSAGPTSGFIDTQYF
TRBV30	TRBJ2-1	CAWSVQEGSYNEQFF
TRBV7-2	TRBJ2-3	CASSSPRAPLSTDTQYF
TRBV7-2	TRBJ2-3	CASSPDRGSADTQYF
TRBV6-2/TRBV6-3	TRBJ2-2	CASSRTSGTRTNLGTGELFF